This TCR beta chain was profiled in a study of long-term antiretroviral therapy in people with HIV. The assay, immunoSEQ v3.0, was run at survey level. Data came from immunoSEQ multiplex PCR; TCRdb stores just in-frame clones and leaves some out. Of 25,000 to 35,000 clones detected, approximately 97% appear once; the ten largest clones hold around 3.2%. V was clipped by 2 bases and J by 5 bases, with 22 bases between them. Germline V gene lookup returns CDR1 ENHRY and CDR2 SYGVKD. The CDR3 has 17 amino acids. The source was unsorted PBMCs, collected 6.9 years after starting antiretroviral therapy. The chain is built from TRBV10-3 and TRBJ2-7; possibly TRBD1 or TRBD2 for D (5 bases each). The TCR sequence derives from a young man with HIV. The CDR3: CAISEGVGTPLGNEQYF. The CDR3 DNA reads TGTGCCATCAGTGAGGGGGTGGGGACGCCCCTTGGGAACGAGCAGTACTTC.